These T cell receptor beta chains were read from a single sample in a study of T cells after yellow fever vaccination. Each CDR3 protein gets one entry after TCRdb re-called the 5' RACE reads with MiXCR. The table shows approximately 170,000 distinct CDR3 sequences, with more than 9.5% occurring only once. The material sequenced was CD8+ T cells sorted from PBMCs, taken 15 days after the yellow fever booster vaccination. The receptors derive from a man between 18 and 29 years old who received the YFV17D yellow fever vaccine. The CDR3 runs from the conserved cysteine through the conserved F or W. A D gene is named only where the DNA matches it firmly. Clone size is shown for a subset of rows, as once, few, many or a class of expanded clone.

j_call d_call clone_size v_call cdr3_aa cdr3_nt
TRBJ2-1 - - TRBV4-1 CASSQGGGAQDNEQFF TGCGCCAGCAGCCAAGGGGGGGGCGCTCAGGACAATGAGCAGTTCTTC
TRBJ2-3 - once TRBV5-6 CASSLGTGPRVEYF TGTGCCAGCAGCTTGGGGACGGGGCCCCGGGTTGAGTATTTT
TRBJ2-1 TRBD2 few TRBV2 CASQVAGYNEQFF TGTGCCAGCCAGGTAGCGGGGTACAATGAGCAGTTCTTC
TRBJ1-1 TRBD1 few TRBV4-2 CASSQPQGINTEAFF TGTGCCAGCAGCCAACCACAGGGGATAAACACTGAAGCTTTCTTT
TRBJ2-2 - few TRBV6-5 CASSLLGTGELFF TGTGCCAGCAGTTTGTTAGGCACCGGGGAGCTGTTTTTT
TRBJ2-1 - - TRBV27 CASSLKGTYNEQFF TGTGCCAGCAGCCTCAAAGGGACCTACAATGAGCAGTTCTTC
TRBJ2-3 - many TRBV29-1 CSVEDRTDTQYF TGCAGCGTTGAAGACCGGACAGATACGCAGTATTTT
TRBJ2-3 TRBD2 - TRBV6-5 CASSYGTSGDTQYF TGTGCCAGCAGTTACGGGACTAGCGGAGATACGCAGTATTTT
TRBJ2-2 - few TRBV7-8 CASSPRAARRTGELFF TGTGCCAGCAGCCCCAGGGCGGCTCGGCGGACCGGGGAGCTGTTTTTT
TRBJ1-6 - - TRBV6-2/TRBV6-3 CASSYPRYGSSYNSPLHF TGTGCCAGCAGTTATCCGCGCTACGGAAGCTCCTATAATTCACCCCTCCACTTT
TRBJ2-1 - many TRBV10-3 CATDGENEQFF TGTGCCACGGACGGGGAAAATGAGCAGTTCTTC
TRBJ1-5 - few TRBV6-2/TRBV6-3 CASGSGPVHQPQHF TGTGCCAGCGGCAGTGGACCAGTGCATCAGCCCCAGCATTTT
TRBJ2-6 TRBD1 - TRBV6-2/TRBV6-3 CASRKGASGANVLTF TGTGCCAGCAGAAAGGGGGCCTCTGGGGCCAACGTCCTGACTTTC
TRBJ1-5 - - TRBV2 CASREPYSNQPQHF TGTGCCAGCAGGGAACCATATAGCAATCAGCCCCAGCATTTT
TRBJ1-5 TRBD1 - TRBV4-2 CASSQAFAGGQPQHF TGTGCCAGCAGCCAAGCTTTCGCAGGGGGTCAGCCCCAGCATTTT
TRBJ1-2 - - TRBV27 CASSLVRGSGYGYTF TGTGCCAGCAGTTTGGTTCGGGGGTCTGGCTATGGCTACACCTTC
TRBJ1-6 - - TRBV20-1 CSARSYGGYSPLHF TGCAGTGCTAGGTCGTACGGGGGGTATTCACCCCTCCACTTT
TRBJ2-7 - few TRBV28 CASSPTAFGYEQYF TGTGCCAGCAGTCCGACAGCTTTCGGGTACGAGCAGTACTTC
TRBJ1-2 - - TRBV12-3/TRBV12-4 CASSLTLYGYTF TGTGCCAGCAGTTTAACGTTATATGGCTACACCTTC
TRBJ2-6 - few TRBV21-1 CASSWTGGSGANVLTF TGTGCCAGCAGTTGGACAGGGGGTTCTGGGGCCAACGTCCTGACTTTC
TRBJ2-3 - few TRBV9 CASSVVGGTDTQYF TGTGCCAGCAGCGTAGTTGGTGGGACAGATACGCAGTATTTT
TRBJ2-1 - few TRBV19 CASSIGTLCYNEQFF TGTGCCAGTAGTATCGGGACCCTATGCTACAATGAGCAGTTCTTC
TRBJ2-1 TRBD1 few TRBV3-1 CASSQDGSGQGAGEQFF TGTGCCAGCAGCCAAGATGGGAGCGGACAGGGGGCGGGGGAGCAGTTCTTC
TRBJ2-7 - - TRBV7-2 CASSQTSEQYF TGTGCCAGCAGCCAGACGAGCGAGCAGTACTTC
TRBJ2-5 - few TRBV29-1 CSASTWDTETQYF TGCAGCGCCTCCACTTGGGACACTGAGACCCAGTACTTC
TRBJ1-1 TRBD1 - TRBV7-2 CASSLARGNEAFF TGTGCCAGCAGCTTAGCCAGGGGGAATGAAGCTTTCTTT
TRBJ1-5 - few TRBV2 CASSEEGGRGYQPQHF TGTGCCAGCAGTGAAGAGGGAGGAAGGGGATATCAGCCCCAGCATTTT
TRBJ2-4 TRBD2 - TRBV23-1 CASSRGLAKAKNIQYF TGCGCCAGCAGTCGGGGACTAGCCAAAGCCAAAAACATTCAGTACTTC
TRBJ1-1 - - TRBV4-2 CASTGHGKTEAFF TGTGCCAGCACGGGCCACGGCAAGACTGAAGCTTTCTTT
TRBJ2-5 - - TRBV27 CASSLNLAETQYF TGTGCCAGCAGTTTAAACCTAGCGGAGACCCAGTACTTC